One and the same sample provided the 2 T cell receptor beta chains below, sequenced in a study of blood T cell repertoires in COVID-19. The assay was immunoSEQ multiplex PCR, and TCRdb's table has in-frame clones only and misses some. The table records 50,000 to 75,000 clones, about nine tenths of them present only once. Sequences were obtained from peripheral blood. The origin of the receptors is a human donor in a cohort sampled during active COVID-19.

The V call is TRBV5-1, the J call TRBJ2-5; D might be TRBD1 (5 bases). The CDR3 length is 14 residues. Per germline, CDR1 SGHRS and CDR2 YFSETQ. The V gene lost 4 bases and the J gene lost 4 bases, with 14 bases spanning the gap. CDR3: CASSLQVGRETQYF. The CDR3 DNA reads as TGCGCCAGCAGCCTCCAGGTGGGGCGAGAGACCCAGTACTTC.

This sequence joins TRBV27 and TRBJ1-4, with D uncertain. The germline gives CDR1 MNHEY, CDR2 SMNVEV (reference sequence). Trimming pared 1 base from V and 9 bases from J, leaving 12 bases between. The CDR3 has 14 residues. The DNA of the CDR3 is TGTGCCAGCAGTTTATTGGGCAGGTCTCAAAAACTGTTTTTT. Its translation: CASSLLGRSQKLFF.